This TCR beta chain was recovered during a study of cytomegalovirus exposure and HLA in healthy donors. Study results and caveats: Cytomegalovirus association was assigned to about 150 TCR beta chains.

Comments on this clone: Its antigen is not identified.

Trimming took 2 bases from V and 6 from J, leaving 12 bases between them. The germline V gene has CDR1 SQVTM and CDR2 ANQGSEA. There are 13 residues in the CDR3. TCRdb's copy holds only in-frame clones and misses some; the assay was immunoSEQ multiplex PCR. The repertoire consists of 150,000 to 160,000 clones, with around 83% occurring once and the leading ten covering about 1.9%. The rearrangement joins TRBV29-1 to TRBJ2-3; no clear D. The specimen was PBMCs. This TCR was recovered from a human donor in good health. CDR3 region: CSVELESGDTQYF. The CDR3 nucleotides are TGCAGCGTTGAACTAGAAAGTGGGGATACGCAGTATTTT.